A single sample gave rise to the 29 T cell receptor beta chains below, sequenced in a study of T cells in Graves' hyperthyroidism and ophthalmopathy. Amplification of TCR beta CDR3 regions used RNA as the template. With the HTBI primer set, the TCR CDR3 went through a first round of RT-PCR. TCRdb re-derived calls from the multiplex PCR reads in MiXCR, one entry per CDR3 protein. This sample has more than 300,000 distinct CDR3 sequences, with about 15% found just once. Sequencing input: blood. Receptors originate from a woman in her 30s with Graves' hyperthyroidism.

This clonotype was detected a few times. This rearrangement joins TRBV19 to TRBJ1-2, with D perhaps matching TRBD1 (5 bases). This CDR3 contains 14 residues. Germline loops: CDR1 LNHDA, CDR2 SQIVND (reference sequence). V lost 2 bases and J 4 bases, leaving 11 bases between the germline ends. The CDR3 nucleotides read TGTGCCAGTAGTATACCAGGGTACGGCTATGGCTACACCTTC. Translating gives CASSIPGYGYGYTF.

About this clonotype itself: At one end the junction does not follow the germline gene, possibly because of a read error. The chain is built from TRBV3-1 and TRBJ1-2; D is unresolved. The length of the CDR3 is 15 residues. CDR1 is LGHDT and CDR2 is YNNKEL in the germline V gene (reference sequence). The CDR3 region is CAISQGSLVFYGYTF. The CDR3, as DNA: TGTGCCATCAGCCAAGGCTCTCTGGTCTTCTATGGCTACACCTTC.

This clonotype has at least ten counts. The chain links TRBV20-1 to TRBJ2-7; D remains unclear. Germline lookup yields CDR1 DFQATT and CDR2 SNEGSKA (reference sequence). Trimming took 5 bases from V and 0 from J, leaving 11 bases between them. The CDR3 contains 13 residues. The CDR3 is CSAAPDGSYEQYF. In DNA, the CDR3 is TGCAGTGCTGCCCCGGACGGCTCCTACGAGCAGTACTTC.

This clonotype was picked up many times. The chain has TRBV2 and TRBJ2-5, with TRBD2 identical over 11 bases. Trimming at V came to 5 bases and at J to 4 bases, leaving 6 bases not matched to a gene. This CDR3 comprises 15 residues. Germline V gives CDR1 SNHLY, CDR2 FYNNEI. The CDR3 reads CASSITSGSGETQYF. DNA for the CDR3: TGTGCCAGCAGTATAACTAGCGGGAGTGGAGAGACCCAGTACTTC. The variable domain in full, completed from reference TRBV2 and TRBJ2-5, reads EPEVTQTPSHQVTQMGQEVILRCVPISNHLYFYWYRQILGQKVEFLVSFYNNEISEKSEIFDDQFSVERPDGSNFTLKIRSTKLEDSAMYFCASSITSGSGETQYFGPGTRLLVL.

The chain employs TRBV15 and TRBJ1-5; no clear D. The germline V gene encodes CDR1 LNHNV and CDR2 YYDKDF (reference sequence). The CDR3 runs 14 residues. The V and J ends lost 1 base and 3 bases respectively, with 7 bases between them. CDR3 amino acids: CATSRGVDNQPQHF. The CDR3, as DNA: TGTGCCACCAGCAGAGGAGTAGACAATCAGCCCCAGCATTTT.

The chain couples TRBV5-1 to TRBJ2-7, with D unresolved. Trimming took 0 bases from V and 4 from J, leaving 11 bases between them. The CDR3 totals 14 residues. Per the germline V gene, CDR1 is SGHRS and CDR2 is YFSETQ. Here the CDR3 reads CASSLEDISYEQYF. The CDR3 DNA is TGCGCCAGCAGCTTGGAGGATATTAGTTACGAGCAGTACTTC.

The V gene is TRBV6-1, the J gene TRBJ2-1; no clear D gene. From germline, CDR1 is MNHNS and CDR2 SASEGT. V was shortened by 6 bases and J by 0 bases, with 15 bases between the two germline ends. The CDR3 sequence is 16 residues long. Here the CDR3 reads CASRERAQSSYNEQFF. In nucleotides, the CDR3 is TGTGCCAGCAGGGAGCGAGCCCAAAGCTCCTACAATGAGCAGTTCTTC.

Notes on this clonotype: A much larger clone sits a single nucleotide away, making a read error possible. The conserved final phenylalanine or tryptophan is absent from the CDR3, which likely points to a read error. The V and J genes are TRBV10-1 and TRBJ2-6; D ambiguous. There are 16 residues in the CDR3. Germline V lookup: CDR1 WNHNN, CDR2 SYGVQD (reference sequence). V gave up 6 bases and J gave up 0 bases, with 12 bases separating them. CDR3 protein: CASRDRTYSGANVLTL. The CDR3 nucleotides read TGCGCCAGCAGGGACCGAACCTACTCTGGGGCCAACGTCCTGACTCTC.

V and J are TRBV6-2 or TRBV6-3 and TRBJ1-2; unclear D gene. From germline, CDR1 is MNHEY and CDR2 SVGEGT. The CDR3 runs 14 residues. V was shortened by 6 bases and J by 8 bases, with 19 bases between the two germline ends. The CDR3 nucleotides are TGTGCCAGCAGAAAGAAGACGGACCCTACGGGCTACACCTTC. This codes for CASRKKTDPTGYTF.

This clonotype has only a few counts. This may arise from a read error, as a much more abundant clone is one base away. V usage is TRBV7-6 and J usage is TRBJ2-7; 15 bases agree with TRBD2. With V trimmed by 4 bases and J by 6 bases, 7 bases remained unmatched. The CDR3 totals 16 residues. CDR1 and CDR2 from the germline V gene are SGHVS and FNYEAQ. CDR3 nucleotides: TGTGCCAGCAGCTCTGTGGGACTAGCGGGAGGAAGCGAGCAGTACTTC. It yields the protein CASSSVGLAGGSEQYF.

In its sample, this clonotype was seen many times. The rearrangement links TRBV20-1 to TRBJ2-2; 11 bases are shared with TRBD2. The germline V gene has CDR1 DFQATT and CDR2 SNEGSKA (reference sequence). CDR3 length: 17 residues. V was clipped by 0 bases and J by 5 bases; unmatched bases: 8. In nucleotides, the CDR3 is TGCAGTGCTAGAGATGCCCTAGCGGGAGGTCGTACCGGGGAGCTGTTTTTT. It translates to CSARDALAGGRTGELFF.

The chain has TRBV6-1 and TRBJ1-5, with D possibly matching TRBD1 (6 bases). The CDR3 contains 16 residues. Germline V gives CDR1 MNHNS, CDR2 SASEGT. Trimming pared 5 bases from V and 5 bases from J, leaving 19 bases between. The CDR3 spells CASSPPGGGRDQPQHF. The CDR3 region has the DNA TGTGCCAGCAGTCCCCCGGGGGGGGGGCGGGATCAGCCCCAGCATTTT.

This chain connects TRBV29-1 to TRBJ2-7; D is perhaps TRBD1 (6 bases). CDR1 and CDR2 (germline): SQVTM, ANQGSEA. The CDR3 spans 13 residues. The V end lost 5 bases, the J end lost 3 bases, and 14 bases lay between the germline ends. The CDR3 region has the DNA TGCAGCGTTCTACAGGGTAGGGGCTACGAGCAGTACTTC. Amino acid sequence: CSVLQGRGYEQYF.

This clonotype was detected many times. The rearrangement joins TRBV20-1 to TRBJ2-7; TRBD1 agrees at 12 bases. Per germline, CDR1 DFQATT and CDR2 SNEGSKA (reference sequence). This CDR3 has 17 residues. V was clipped by 8 bases and J by 2 bases; unmatched bases: 16. This CDR3 is CSSHPGTGGASTYEQYF. The CDR3 bases are TGCAGTTCCCATCCCGGGACAGGGGGCGCCTCCACCTACGAGCAGTACTTC.

This clonotype was found many times. The chain links TRBV12-3 or TRBV12-4 to TRBJ2-3; D is uncertain. Trimming shortened V by 5 bases and J by 3 bases, and 9 bases separated the two germline ends. The CDR3 is 13 amino acids. CDR3 region: CASSLLQTDTQYF. For the CDR3, the DNA is TGTGCCAGCAGTCTACTACAAACAGATACGCAGTATTTT.

This clonotype was picked up a small number of times. J is TRBJ2-2 and V is TRBV7-9; 7 bases are shared with TRBD2. The V gene end was trimmed by 5 bases and the J gene end by 6 bases; junction bases not matched to a gene: 15. CDR1 is SEHNR, CDR2 FQNEAQ, per germline (reference sequence). This CDR3 comprises 17 residues. The CDR3 is CASSRHLGGRGAGELFF. CDR3 DNA sequence: TGTGCCAGCAGCCGACACCTAGGCGGGAGAGGGGCCGGGGAGCTGTTTTTT.

The V call is TRBV19, the J call TRBJ2-7; 7 bases fit TRBD1. Per germline, CDR1 LNHDA and CDR2 SQIVND (reference sequence). The CDR3 sequence is 14 residues long. Trimming at V came to 8 bases and at J to 3 bases, leaving 10 bases not matched to a gene. This CDR3 reads CASSKYRDSYEQYF. The CDR3 DNA follows: TGTGCCAGTTCTAAGTACAGGGACAGCTACGAGCAGTACTTC.

To note about this clonotype: This may be a read error: a much more frequent sequence differs by one nucleotide. The gene calls are TRBV5-8 and TRBJ2-7, with D tentatively TRBD1 (6 bases). The germline V and J ends were trimmed by 5 bases and 7 bases, with 16 bases remaining between them. The CDR3 has 13 amino acids. Per germline, CDR1 SGHTS and CDR2 YDEGEE. CDR3 residues: CASRHQGSQEQYF. The CDR3 DNA sequence: TGTGCCAGCAGGCATCAGGGGTCCCAAGAGCAGTACTTC.

This clonotype was counted only a few times. CDR3 amino acids: CASSATLKGKNIQYF. CDR3 nucleotide sequence: TGTGCCAGCAGCGCGACACTAAAGGGCAAAAACATTCAGTACTTC. The rearrangement links TRBV7-9 to TRBJ2-4; D unclear. Trimming left V 5 bases short and J 3 bases short, with 14 bases between. Looked up from germline, CDR1 is SEHNR and CDR2 is FQNEAQ (reference sequence). This CDR3 spans 15 amino acids.

The chain has TRBV7-9 and TRBJ2-5, with D possibly matching TRBD2 (6 bases). The CDR3 consists of 14 residues. Germline CDR1 and CDR2: SEHNR and FQNEAQ (reference sequence). Trimming removed 5 bases at V and 1 base at J, with 11 bases between. CDR3 in DNA: TGTGCCAGCAGCCCCAACGGGGGCCAAGAGACCCAGTACTTC. Its protein product is CASSPNGGQETQYF.

This chain uses TRBV6-2 or TRBV6-3 with TRBJ2-1, with 7 bases aligning to TRBD2. This CDR3 comprises 15 residues. Per germline, CDR1 MNHEY and CDR2 SVGEGT. The ends lost 1 base at V and 6 bases at J; junction bases unmatched: 6. The CDR3 DNA reads TGTGCCAGCAGTTACTTGCGGGAGCTCAGCAATGAGCAGTTCTTC. Protein product: CASSYLRELSNEQFF.

This clonotype showed up many times. The chain couples TRBV12-3 or TRBV12-4 to TRBJ2-7; maybe TRBD1 (6 bases). This CDR3 is built from 14 residues. The V end was cut by 7 bases, the J end by 0 bases, with 13 bases between. This CDR3 is CASTLGAVSYEQYF. In DNA, the CDR3 is TGTGCCAGCACCCTGGGGGCGGTCTCCTACGAGCAGTACTTC.

This clonotype was recorded a few times. This sequence joins TRBV6-1 and TRBJ1-1, with 9 bases that match TRBD1. CDR3 length equals 13 residues. Germline CDR1 MNHNS, CDR2 SASEGT. V shed 5 bases, J shed 10 bases, and the junction held 8 bases outside the gene matches. Here the CDR3 DNA reads TGTGCCAGCAGTTTCGACAGGGGGGGCAGAGCTTTCTTT. This translates into CASSFDRGGRAFF.

This chain links TRBV6-1 with TRBJ1-5, with D unclear. Trimming stripped 8 bases from V and 3 bases from J, with 14 bases between. The CDR3 extends over 14 amino acids. Germline V gene data show CDR1 as MNHNS and CDR2 as SASEGT. The CDR3 region is CASRSIRVNQPQHF. CDR3 DNA: TGTGCCAGCCGGAGCATAAGGGTCAATCAGCCCCAGCATTTT.

This clonotype was recorded many times. The chain employs TRBV9 and TRBJ1-2; the D gene is possibly TRBD1 (5 bases). CDR1 SGDLS and CDR2 YYNGEE come from the germline V gene. The CDR3 loop spans 14 amino acids. V was pared by 1 base and J by 7 bases, with 14 bases between. The CDR3 is CASSVSGPEFGYTF. The CDR3 DNA reads TGTGCCAGCAGCGTATCAGGGCCGGAATTTGGCTACACCTTC.

This clonotype came up a few times. V gene TRBV27 combines with J gene TRBJ1-1, with D possibly being TRBD1 (6 bases). The CDR3 runs 15 residues. Trimming left V 1 base short and J 9 bases short, with 18 bases between. Germline loops: CDR1 MNHEY, CDR2 SMNVEV (reference sequence). CDR3 nucleotide sequence: TGTGCCAGCAGTTTATTGAGCTGGGCAGGGGAGAAAGCTTTCTTT. Residues: CASSLLSWAGEKAFF.

This clonotype has ten or more counts. CDR3 protein: CASSRQNYEQYF. CDR3 in DNA: TGTGCCAGCAGTAGGCAGAACTACGAGCAGTACTTC. V is TRBV2 and J is TRBJ2-7; D unclear. Germline values: CDR1 SNHLY, CDR2 FYNNEI. The CDR3 is 12 amino acids. The V end lost 5 bases, the J end lost 3 bases, and 8 bases lay between the germline ends.

The table lists this clonotype with a count of one. The J gene is TRBJ1-4, the V gene TRBV20-1; D unresolved. V lost 6 bases, J lost 8 bases, and 16 bases lay in between. This CDR3 region has 13 residues. CDR1 DFQATT and CDR2 SNEGSKA come from the germline V gene (reference sequence). CDR3 bases: TGCAGTGCCCCCGACGGGGTCAGGGAAAAACTGTTTTTT. It translates to CSAPDGVREKLFF.

The rearrangement joins TRBV5-1 to TRBJ2-7, with TRBD1 identical over 8 bases. In germline, CDR1 is SGHRS, CDR2 YFSETQ. V shed 3 bases and J 3 bases; nucleotides not matched to a gene: 5. The CDR3 is 14 amino acids. The CDR3 loop reads CASSSGQGIYEQYF. CDR3 DNA sequence: TGCGCCAGCAGCTCCGGACAGGGCATCTACGAGCAGTACTTC. Based on the CDR3 plus reference TRBV5-1 and TRBJ2-7, the full variable domain is KAGVTQTPRYLIKTRGQQVTLSCSPISGHRSVSWYQQTPGQGLQFLFEYFSETQRNKGNFPGRFSGRQFSNSRSEMNVSTLELGDSALYLCASSSGQGIYEQYFGPGTRLTVT.